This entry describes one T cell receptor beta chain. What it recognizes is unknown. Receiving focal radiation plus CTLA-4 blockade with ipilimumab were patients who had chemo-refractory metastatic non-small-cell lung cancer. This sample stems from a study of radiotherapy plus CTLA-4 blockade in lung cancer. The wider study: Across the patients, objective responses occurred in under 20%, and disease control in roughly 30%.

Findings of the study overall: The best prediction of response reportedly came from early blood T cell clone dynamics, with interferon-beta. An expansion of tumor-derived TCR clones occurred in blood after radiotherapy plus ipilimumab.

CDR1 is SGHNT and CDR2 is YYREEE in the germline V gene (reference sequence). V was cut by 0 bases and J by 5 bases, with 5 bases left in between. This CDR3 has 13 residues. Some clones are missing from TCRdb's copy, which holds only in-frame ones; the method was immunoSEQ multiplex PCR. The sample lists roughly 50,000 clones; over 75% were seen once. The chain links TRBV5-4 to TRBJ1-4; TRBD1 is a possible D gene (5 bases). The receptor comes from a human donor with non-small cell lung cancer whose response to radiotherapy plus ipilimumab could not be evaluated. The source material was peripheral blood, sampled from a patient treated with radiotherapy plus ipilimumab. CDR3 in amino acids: CASSLDRNEKLFF. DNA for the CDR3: TGTGCCAGCAGCTTGGACAGGAATGAAAAACTGTTTTTT.